These 25 T cell receptor beta chains originate from one sample sequenced in a study of regulatory T cells in long-lasting Graves disease. The TCR beta library used iRepertoire HTBI primers with Arm-PCR amplification of CDR3. TCRdb fed the multiplex PCR reads into MiXCR, producing one record per CDR3 protein. This sample has about 240,000 distinct CDR3 sequences, with 20% to 25% found just once. Specified time point: newly diagnosed GD, antithyroid drugs for less than 3 months. PBMCs were the source of the RNA used for TCR sequencing. This specimen was peripheral blood mononuclear cells (PBMCs), taken at new diagnosis, from a patient treated with antithyroid drugs. These receptors all come from a female donor with Graves disease.

In this sample, this clonotype turned up many times. The rearrangement joins TRBV5-5 to TRBJ1-1, with 7 bases lining up with TRBD1. Germline CDR1 and CDR2: SGHKS and YYEKEE (reference sequence). The V gene end was trimmed by 6 bases and the J gene end by 4 bases; junction bases not matched to a gene: 9. The CDR3 consists of 14 residues. CDR3 DNA: TGTGCCAGCACCCATCCCGCAGGGGGCACTGAAGCTTTCTTT. This sequence encodes CASTHPAGGTEAFF.

This clonotype was observed many times. The chain uses TRBV6-2 or TRBV6-3 and TRBJ1-1; D call uncertain. CDR3 length equals 12 residues. The V gene lost 1 base and the J gene lost 1 base, with 1 base spanning the gap. The germline CDR1 and CDR2 sequences are MNHEY and SVGEGT. CDR3 region: CASSYWNTEAFF. The CDR3 DNA reads as TGTGCCAGCAGTTACTGGAACACTGAAGCTTTCTTT.

This clonotype was observed a few times. The chain employs TRBV4-3 and TRBJ2-5, with D possibly matching TRBD2 (6 bases). Trimming left V 3 bases short and J 3 bases short, with 11 bases between. Germline CDR1 LGHNA, CDR2 YSLEER. CDR3 size: 14 residues. The CDR3 sequence: CASSHPGVKETQYF. CDR3 nucleotide sequence: TGCGCCAGCAGCCACCCGGGAGTAAAAGAGACCCAGTACTTC.

At least ten counts were recorded for this clonotype. The chain links TRBV4-2 to TRBJ2-7; D is tentatively TRBD1 or TRBD2 (6 bases each). CDR3 length: 16 residues. Trimming removed 4 bases from V and 3 bases from J, with 19 bases in between. Looked up from germline, CDR1 is LGHNA and CDR2 is YNFKEQ. CDR3 in DNA: TGTGCCAGCAGCCGCCTCGCGACAGGAGGGGGCTACGAGCAGTACTTC. Amino acids: CASSRLATGGGYEQYF.

To note about this clonotype: With a much larger clone just one base away, this may be a read error. This rearrangement joins TRBV6-2 or TRBV6-3 to TRBJ2-2, with D uncertain. CDR3 size: 15 residues. The germline gives CDR1 MNHEY, CDR2 SVGEGT. DNA of the CDR3: TGTGCCTGCAGTGGCTTCCCGGGTTTCGGCGGGGAGCTGTTTTTT. Translation gives CACSGFPGFGGELFF.

This clonotype has just a few counts. The chain uses TRBV14 and TRBJ2-7; tentative D call: TRBD1 (5 bases). This CDR3 is 14 amino acids long. The germline V gene has CDR1 SGHDN and CDR2 FVKESK. Trimming stripped 2 bases from V and 0 bases from J, with 8 bases between. The CDR3 nucleotides read TGTGCCAGCAGCCAAAGGGGTAACTCCTACGAGCAGTACTTC. Encoded protein: CASSQRGNSYEQYF.

Of note for this clonotype: A read error likely explains this, since a far larger clone differs by one base. This chain uses TRBV7-4 with TRBJ2-1, with a tentative D call TRBD2 (6 bases). In germline, CDR1 is SGHVT, CDR2 SQSDAQ. CDR3 size: 16 residues. The CDR3 DNA reads TGTTCCAGCAGCTTAGCCGCGGGACGGGTCGCGGATGAGCAGTTCTTC. It encodes CSSSLAAGRVADEQFF.

This clonotype was counted only a few times. The chain combines TRBV13 with TRBJ1-6; possible D gene TRBD1, 5 bases. Trimming cost V 5 bases and J 0 bases, with 14 bases left between them. The germline V gene encodes CDR1 PRHDT and CDR2 FYEKMQ (reference sequence). There are 17 residues in the CDR3. This CDR3 is CASSPRQRSSYNSPLHF. CDR3 in DNA: TGTGCCAGCAGCCCACGACAGAGAAGCTCCTATAATTCACCCCTCCACTTT.

The chain combines TRBV6-1 with TRBJ1-3; the match to TRBD1 covers 8 bases. CDR1 is MNHNS, CDR2 SASEGT, per germline. The CDR3 sequence is 15 residues long. The V segment lost 6 bases and the J segment 5 bases; nucleotides outside the gene matches: 9. The CDR3 sequence is CASRRPGGARNTIYF. The CDR3 DNA reads as TGTGCCAGCAGACGCCCAGGGGGCGCGAGAAACACCATATATTTT.

This clonotype was detected ten times or more. The chain employs TRBV4-1 and TRBJ2-3, with 7 bases fitting TRBD2. The CDR3 contains 15 residues. Germline lookup yields CDR1 MGHRA and CDR2 YSYEKL. Trimming removed 8 bases from V and 0 bases from J; junction bases left unmatched: 8. The CDR3 bases are TGCGCCAGCCGGGCTAGCGGATATAGCACAGATACGCAGTATTTT. As protein: CASRASGYSTDTQYF.

This clonotype was counted many times. The chain combines TRBV7-8 with TRBJ2-5; a weak D match, TRBD1 (5 bases). V lost 6 bases and J lost 4, with 18 bases in between. CDR1 and CDR2 from the germline V gene are SGHVS and FQNEAQ. The CDR3 length is 15 residues. CDR3: CASSQGEVKGETQYF. Here the CDR3 DNA reads TGTGCCAGCAGTCAAGGGGAAGTTAAGGGAGAGACCCAGTACTTC. The full variable domain, rest sourced from reference TRBV7-8 and TRBJ2-5, is GAGVSQSPRYKVAKRGQDVALRCDPISGHVSLFWYQQALGQGPEFLTYFQNEAQLDKSGLPSDRFFAERPEGSVSTLKIQRTQQEDSAVYLCASSQGEVKGETQYFGPGTRLLVL.

This clonotype was observed a handful of times. The V call is TRBV7-3, the J call TRBJ2-2; D ambiguous. Germline V CDR1 and CDR2: SGHTA, FQGTGA. CDR3 size: 14 residues. V was pared by 6 bases and J by 1 base, with 9 bases between. CDR3 nucleotides: TGTGCCAGCAGGCCGGCCAGGAACACCGGGGAGCTGTTTTTT. Its translation is CASRPARNTGELFF.

This clonotype was detected ten times or more. The chain uses TRBV7-9 and TRBJ2-1; 9 bases line up with TRBD1. The J segment lost 2 bases and the V segment lost 5 bases, leaving 4 bases of the junction unmatched. The CDR3 extends over 15 amino acids. Germline V gene sequence: CDR1 SEHNR, CDR2 FQNEAQ (reference sequence). CDR3 sequence: CASSLWDRAYNEQFF. CDR3 sequence (DNA): TGTGCCAGCAGCCTATGGGACAGGGCCTACAATGAGCAGTTCTTC.

This clonotype was observed at least ten times. The gene calls are TRBV2 and TRBJ2-6; 7 nucleotides align to TRBD1. The V gene end was trimmed by 6 bases and the J gene end by 0 bases; junction bases not matched to a gene: 5. The CDR3 contains 16 residues. Per germline, CDR1 SNHLY and CDR2 FYNNEI. CDR3: CASRNRGPSGANVLTF. The CDR3 DNA is TGTGCCAGCAGGAACAGGGGACCCTCTGGGGCCAACGTCCTGACTTTC.

This clonotype was seen ten or more times. The genes are TRBV9 and TRBJ1-1; TRBD1 is a possible D gene (5 bases). The germline gives CDR1 SGDLS, CDR2 YYNGEE. The V end lost 0 bases, the J end lost 3 bases, and 9 bases lay between the germline ends. This CDR3 contains 14 residues. The CDR3 is CASSVEGLDTEAFF. As DNA, the CDR3 is TGTGCCAGCAGCGTAGAGGGGCTAGACACTGAAGCTTTCTTT.

This clonotype was counted ten times or more. The gene calls are TRBV7-6 and TRBJ2-1; D gene unclear. Trimming cost V 5 bases and J 8 bases, with 19 bases left between them. Germline assignment: CDR1 SGHVS and CDR2 FNYEAQ. The CDR3 runs to 15 residues. CDR3 nucleotide sequence: TGTGCCAGCAGCCCCACTACCGAACGTGGGGATGAGCAGTTCTTC. Protein sequence: CASSPTTERGDEQFF.

This clonotype was counted only a few times. The CDR3 spells CASSTVPGTANTEAFF. The CDR3 coding sequence is TGTGCCAGCAGCACCGTACCGGGAACAGCGAACACTGAAGCTTTCTTT. This rearrangement joins TRBV5-4 to TRBJ1-1; D ambiguous. Germline lookup yields CDR1 SGHNT and CDR2 YYREEE (reference sequence). The CDR3 length is 16 residues. The V end lost 4 bases, the J end lost 1 base, and 17 bases lay between the germline ends.

This clonotype was recorded many times. The rearrangement uses TRBV10-3 and TRBJ1-1; 7 positions agree with TRBD1. CDR3 length equals 12 residues. CDR1 is ENHRY and CDR2 is SYGVKD in the germline V gene. The junction had 3 bases not matched to a gene; V was cut back by 5 bases and J by 6 bases. The CDR3 DNA reads as TGTGCCATCAGTCCCGGGACAGCTGAAGCTTTCTTT. Translation gives CAISPGTAEAFF.

This clonotype was counted ten times or more. The rearrangement joins TRBV6-2 or TRBV6-3 to TRBJ1-1; D is possibly TRBD1 (6 bases). The CDR3 runs 17 residues. From germline, CDR1 is MNHEY and CDR2 SVGEGT. V was shortened by 5 bases and J by 1 base, with 20 bases between the two germline ends. CDR3 sequence: CASSHREGPSKNTEAFF. CDR3 coding DNA: TGTGCCAGCAGTCACAGGGAGGGACCGTCGAAGAACACTGAAGCTTTCTTT.

The V call is TRBV28, the J call TRBJ1-2; D is ambiguous. The CDR3 is made up of 13 amino acids. V was cut by 5 bases and J by 8 bases, with 15 bases left in between. The germline CDR1 and CDR2 sequences are MDHEN and SYDVKM. The CDR3: CASSSFPVGGYTF. The CDR3 nucleotides read TGTGCCAGCAGTAGCTTTCCGGTCGGAGGCTACACCTTC.

This clonotype was picked up many times. The rearrangement joins TRBV20-1 to TRBJ2-1; D perhaps matches TRBD1 (5 bases). V dropped 0 bases and J dropped 7 bases, with 10 bases sitting between them. Germline V CDR1 and CDR2: DFQATT, SNEGSKA (reference sequence). This CDR3 contains 13 residues. CDR3 amino acids: CSARDGAVNEQFF. In DNA form, the CDR3 reads TGCAGTGCTAGAGATGGGGCCGTGAATGAGCAGTTCTTC.

To note about this clonotype: The junction departs from germline at one end; a sequencing error may be responsible. V and J are TRBV11-2 and TRBJ2-7; 15 bases match TRBD2. Germline CDR1 is SGHAT and CDR2 is FQNNGV. The CDR3 loop spans 15 amino acids. The CDR3 sequence is CASGLVGLAGGEQYF. The CDR3 DNA reads as TGTGCCAGCGGCTTAGTAGGACTAGCGGGGGGGGAGCAGTACTTC. Using reference TRBV11-2 and TRBJ2-7 for the parts outside the CDR3, the full variable domain is EAGVAQSPRYKIIEKRQSVAFWCNPISGHATLYWYQQILGQGPKLLIQFQNNGVVDDSQLPKDRFSAERLKGVDSTLKIQPAKLEDSAVYLCASGLVGLAGGEQYFGPGTRLTVT.

The table lists this clonotype with many counts. This sequence joins TRBV6-5 and TRBJ2-7, with TRBD2 matching over 7 bases. After removal of 0 bases from V and 4 bases from J, the junction contained 6 bases not matched to a gene. The length of the CDR3 is 15 residues. CDR1 MNHEY and CDR2 SVGAGI come from the germline V gene. The CDR3 is CASSYSLPGRYEQYF. CDR3 coding DNA: TGTGCCAGCAGTTACTCCTTGCCCGGGAGGTACGAGCAGTACTTC.

This clonotype has ten or more counts. The rearrangement links TRBV24-1 to TRBJ2-5; TRBD1 agrees at 7 bases. Germline CDR1 and CDR2: KGHDR and SFDVKD. The CDR3 extends over 15 amino acids. The ends lost 5 bases at V and 0 bases at J; junction bases unmatched: 5. The CDR3 loop is CATSAPTGNQETQYF. CDR3 nucleotide sequence: TGTGCCACCAGTGCCCCGACAGGGAACCAAGAGACCCAGTACTTC.

J is TRBJ2-3 and V is TRBV11-2; D may be TRBD1 (5 bases). CDR3 length: 15 residues. Germline lookup yields CDR1 SGHAT and CDR2 FQNNGV. With 2 bases removed from V and 0 bases from J, the gap between germline ends came to 9 bases. CDR3 residues: CASSLTGSSTDTQYF. In DNA, the CDR3 is TGTGCCAGCAGCTTAACAGGATCTAGCACAGATACGCAGTATTTT.